These T cell receptor beta chains were read from a single sample in a study of T cells in localized non-small cell lung cancer. Sequencing used immunoSEQ multiplex PCR; TCRdb keeps in-frame clones, though not all of them. This sample has around 24,000 clones; roughly nine tenths occur once, and the top ten carry roughly 20%. The sample consisted of peripheral blood, taken before any cancer treatment. The source of these receptors is a man aged 35 to 69 with stage I squamous cell lung carcinoma. Each CDR3 is given with its conserved first and last residue. D genes are given only for firm matches. Size values are once, few and many counts, or a class for expanded clones, and some rows have none.

V gene: TRBV2; J gene: TRBJ1-2; D gene: -; clone size: -; CDR3 protein: CASSARPDPWGYTF; CDR3 DNA: TGTGCCAGCAGTGCTCGTCCGGACCCGTGGGGCTACACCTTC
V gene: TRBV7-6; J gene: TRBJ1-5; D gene: -; clone size: few; CDR3 protein: CASSRDNNQPQHF; CDR3 DNA: TGTGCCAGCAGTCGGGACAACAATCAGCCCCAGCATTTT
V gene: TRBV6-5; J gene: TRBJ1-1; D gene: -; clone size: -; CDR3 protein: CASSSGTEAFF; CDR3 DNA: TGTGCCAGCAGTTCGGGTACTGAAGCTTTCTTT
V gene: TRBV11-2; J gene: TRBJ1-6; D gene: -; clone size: few; CDR3 protein: CASSPGTGSPLHF; CDR3 DNA: TGTGCCAGCAGCCCTGGGACGGGATCACCCCTCCACTTT
V gene: TRBV7-9; J gene: TRBJ2-1; D gene: TRBD2; clone size: -; CDR3 protein: CASGEGEQFF; CDR3 DNA: TGTGCCAGCGGGGAGGGCGAGCAGTTCTTC
V gene: TRBV2; J gene: TRBJ1-6; D gene: -; clone size: -; CDR3 protein: CASSTQGSYNSPLHF; CDR3 DNA: TGTGCCAGCAGTACACAGGGTTCCTATAATTCACCCCTCCACTTT
V gene: TRBV19; J gene: TRBJ1-1; D gene: -; clone size: -; CDR3 protein: CASSTSGWAEAFF; CDR3 DNA: TGTGCCAGTAGTACATCCGGATGGGCAGAAGCTTTCTTT
V gene: TRBV30; J gene: TRBJ1-6; D gene: -; clone size: -; CDR3 protein: CAWSGEGNNSPLHF; CDR3 DNA: TGTGCCTGGAGTGGGGAAGGCAATAATTCACCCCTCCACTTT
V gene: TRBV2; J gene: TRBJ1-5; D gene: -; clone size: -; CDR3 protein: CASSYREGQPQHF; CDR3 DNA: TGTGCCAGCAGTTACAGGGAAGGTCAGCCCCAGCATTTT
V gene: TRBV5-1; J gene: TRBJ2-1; D gene: -; clone size: -; CDR3 protein: CASSIQGPGGNEQFF; CDR3 DNA: TGCGCCAGCAGCATCCAGGGACCCGGGGGCAATGAGCAGTTCTTC
V gene: TRBV14; J gene: TRBJ1-1; D gene: -; clone size: -; CDR3 protein: CASSQAFNTEAFF; CDR3 DNA: TGTGCCAGCAGCCAAGCTTTCAACACTGAAGCTTTCTTT
V gene: TRBV9; J gene: TRBJ1-5; D gene: -; clone size: -; CDR3 protein: CASSVDPNQPQHF; CDR3 DNA: TGTGCCAGCAGCGTAGATCCCAATCAGCCCCAGCATTTT
V gene: TRBV28; J gene: TRBJ1-1; D gene: TRBD1; clone size: -; CDR3 protein: CASSFGQGGTEAFF; CDR3 DNA: TGTGCCAGCAGTTTCGGACAGGGAGGCACTGAAGCTTTCTTT
V gene: TRBV9; J gene: TRBJ1-5; D gene: -; clone size: -; CDR3 protein: CASSVEAGINQPQHF; CDR3 DNA: TGTGCCAGCAGCGTAGAGGCAGGGATCAATCAGCCCCAGCATTTT
V gene: TRBV2; J gene: TRBJ1-5; D gene: -; clone size: -; CDR3 protein: CASSDDTNSNQPQHF; CDR3 DNA: TGTGCCAGCAGCGATGACACAAATAGCAATCAGCCCCAGCATTTT
V gene: TRBV5-1; J gene: TRBJ1-1; D gene: TRBD1; clone size: once; CDR3 protein: CASSRGQLNTEAFF; CDR3 DNA: TGCGCCAGCAGTAGGGGACAGCTGAACACTGAAGCTTTCTTT
V gene: TRBV6-6; J gene: TRBJ2-7; D gene: -; clone size: few; CDR3 protein: CASSGWGQDGEQYF; CDR3 DNA: TGTGCCAGTTCCGGTTGGGGGCAGGACGGCGAGCAGTACTTC
V gene: TRBV9; J gene: TRBJ2-1; D gene: TRBD2; clone size: once; CDR3 protein: CASSVAGTSKYNEQFF; CDR3 DNA: TGTGCCAGCAGCGTGGCCGGGACTAGCAAGTACAATGAGCAGTTCTTC
V gene: TRBV5-1; J gene: TRBJ2-2; D gene: TRBD1; clone size: once; CDR3 protein: CASSMTTGGGELFF; CDR3 DNA: TGCGCCAGCAGCATGACTACAGGGGGCGGGGAGCTGTTTTTT
V gene: TRBV2; J gene: TRBJ2-5; D gene: -; clone size: -; CDR3 protein: CAIVPKGKEETQYF; CDR3 DNA: TGTGCCATAGTCCCAAAAGGGAAGGAAGAGACCCAGTACTTC
V gene: TRBV2; J gene: TRBJ1-1; D gene: -; clone size: -; CDR3 protein: CASTGFGARETEAFF; CDR3 DNA: TGTGCCAGCACTGGGTTTGGGGCGAGGGAGACTGAAGCTTTCTTT
V gene: TRBV10-3; J gene: TRBJ2-7; D gene: TRBD1; clone size: -; CDR3 protein: CAISEPTVGQVEYEQYF; CDR3 DNA: TGTGCCATCAGTGAGCCGACGGTGGGACAGGTAGAATACGAGCAGTACTTC